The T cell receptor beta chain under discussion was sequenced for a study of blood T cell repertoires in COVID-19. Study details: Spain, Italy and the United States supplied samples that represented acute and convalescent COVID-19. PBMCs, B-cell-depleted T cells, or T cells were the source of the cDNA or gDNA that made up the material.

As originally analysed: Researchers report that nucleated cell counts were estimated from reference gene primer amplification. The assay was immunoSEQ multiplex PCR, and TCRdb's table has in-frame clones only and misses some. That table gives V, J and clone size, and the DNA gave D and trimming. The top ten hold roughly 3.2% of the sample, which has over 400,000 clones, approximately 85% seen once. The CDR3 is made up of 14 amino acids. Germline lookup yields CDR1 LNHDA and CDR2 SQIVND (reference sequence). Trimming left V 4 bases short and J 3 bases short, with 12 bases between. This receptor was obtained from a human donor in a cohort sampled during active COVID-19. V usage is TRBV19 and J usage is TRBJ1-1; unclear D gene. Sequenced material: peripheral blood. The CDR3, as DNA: TGTGCCAGTAGTACGGGTGATTCGGACACTGAAGCTTTCTTT. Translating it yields CASSTGDSDTEAFF.